This T cell receptor beta chain was obtained from a study of blood T cell repertoires in COVID-19. The assay was immunoSEQ multiplex PCR, and TCRdb's table has in-frame clones only and misses some. This table has 120,000 or so clones, around 83% appearing once. Sequencing used peripheral blood. This sequence originates from a man aged 80 or over with active or convalescent COVID-19.

CDR3 loop: CASSPSTGNYGYTF. The CDR3 nucleotides read TGTGCCAGCAGCCCATCTACCGGTAACTATGGCTACACCTTC. V usage is TRBV7-3 and J usage is TRBJ1-2; D uncertain. The ends were cut back, 5 bases at V and 1 base at J, with 11 bases in the middle. This CDR3 has 14 amino acids. Germline CDR1 and CDR2: SGHTA and FQGTGA.